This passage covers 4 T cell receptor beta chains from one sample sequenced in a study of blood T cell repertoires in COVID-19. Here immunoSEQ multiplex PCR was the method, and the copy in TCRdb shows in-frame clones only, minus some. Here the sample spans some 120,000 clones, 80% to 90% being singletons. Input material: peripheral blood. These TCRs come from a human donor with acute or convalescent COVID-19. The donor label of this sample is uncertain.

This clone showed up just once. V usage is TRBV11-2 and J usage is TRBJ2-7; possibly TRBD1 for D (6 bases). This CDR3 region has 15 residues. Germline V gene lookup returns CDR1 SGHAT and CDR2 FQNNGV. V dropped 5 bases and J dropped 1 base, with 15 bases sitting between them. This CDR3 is CASSRQEKGSYEQYF. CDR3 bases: TGTGCCAGCAGCAGACAGGAGAAAGGGTCCTACGAGCAGTACTTC.

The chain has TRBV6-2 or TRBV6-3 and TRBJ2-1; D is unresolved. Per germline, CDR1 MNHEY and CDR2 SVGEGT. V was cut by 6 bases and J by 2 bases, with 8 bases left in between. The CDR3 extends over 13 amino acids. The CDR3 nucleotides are TGTGCCAGCAGCATCTACGCCTACAATGAGCAGTTCTTC. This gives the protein CASSIYAYNEQFF.

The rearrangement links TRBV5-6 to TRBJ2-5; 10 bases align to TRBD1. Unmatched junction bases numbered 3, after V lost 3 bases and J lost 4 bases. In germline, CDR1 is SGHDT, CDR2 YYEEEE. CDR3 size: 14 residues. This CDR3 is CASSSGTGVETQYF. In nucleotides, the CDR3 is TGTGCCAGCAGCTCCGGGACAGGGGTAGAGACCCAGTACTTC.

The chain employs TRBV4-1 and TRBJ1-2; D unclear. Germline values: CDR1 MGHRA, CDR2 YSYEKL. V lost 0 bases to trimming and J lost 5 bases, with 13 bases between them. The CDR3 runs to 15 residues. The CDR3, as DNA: TGCGCCAGCAGCCAAGATGGGTACGACAATTATGGCTACACCTTC. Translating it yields CASSQDGYDNYGYTF.